The 8 T cell receptor beta chains listed next were all sequenced from one sample in a study of cytomegalovirus exposure and HLA in healthy donors. The PCR was carried out with 60 Vbeta primers and 13 Jbeta primers. The data were produced by immunoSEQ multiplex PCR, yet TCRdb's version contains in-frame clones alone and is incomplete. The table includes more than 80,000 clones, over 55% detected once. The sequenced material came from PBMCs. Receptors were obtained from a female donor in good health and CMV-seronegative.

This chain joins TRBV13 and TRBJ2-1, with 8 positions matching TRBD2. Trimming cost V 0 bases and J 5 bases; bases outside gene matches: 6. The CDR3 sequence is 16 residues long. Germline-derived CDR1 and CDR2 are PRHDT and FYEKMQ (reference sequence). CDR3 DNA sequence: TGTGCCAGCAGCTTAGGTTTGACTAGCGCCCACAATGAGCAGTTCTTC. This translates into CASSLGLTSAHNEQFF.

This chain uses TRBV4-2 with TRBJ2-1, with D possibly matching TRBD2 (7 bases). CDR3 length equals 16 residues. CDR1 and CDR2 from the germline V gene are LGHNA and YNFKEQ. V was pared by 4 bases and J by 7 bases, with 20 bases between. The CDR3 DNA reads TGTGCCAGCAGCCCCAGGGGAGGGCTGTCGGGGAATGAGCAGTTCTTC. Protein product: CASSPRGGLSGNEQFF.

The chain combines TRBV15 with TRBJ2-1, with TRBD2 identical over 11 bases. Germline CDR1 is LNHNV and CDR2 is YYDKDF (reference sequence). The CDR3 consists of 20 residues. After removal of 0 bases from V and 0 bases from J, the junction contained 10 bases not matched to a gene. CDR3 sequence: CATSREGVGTSGPSYNEQFF. The CDR3 region has the DNA TGTGCCACCAGCAGAGAGGGGGTTGGGACTAGCGGTCCCTCCTACAATGAGCAGTTCTTC.

The chain links TRBV7-9 to TRBJ2-7; 12 bases are shared with TRBD2. The CDR3 loop spans 15 amino acids. J was trimmed by 4 bases and V by 2 bases; bases with no gene match: 3. Germline CDR1 SEHNR, CDR2 FQNEAQ (reference sequence). Here the CDR3 reads CASSLRLAGVYEQYF. In DNA form, the CDR3 reads TGTGCCAGCAGCTTACGACTAGCGGGGGTATACGAGCAGTACTTC.

V usage is TRBV6-1 and J usage is TRBJ2-1; possibly TRBD2 for D (5 bases). The V end lost 4 bases, the J end lost 2 bases, and 15 bases lay between the germline ends. Germline V CDR1 and CDR2: MNHNS, SASEGT. The CDR3 has 16 amino acids. CDR3 loop: CASSVSVPGTYNEQFF. Here the CDR3 DNA reads TGTGCCAGCAGTGTCTCCGTTCCGGGAACCTACAATGAGCAGTTCTTC.

This clone has a single count. The gene calls are TRBV30 and TRBJ2-7; D is possibly TRBD1 (6 bases). The V gene lost 0 bases and the J gene lost 2 bases, with 14 bases spanning the gap. CDR1 GTSNPN and CDR2 SVGIG come from the germline V gene (reference sequence). CDR3 size: 15 residues. The CDR3 nucleotides read TGTGCCTGGAGTGTGTCACTACCAGGGGCCTACGAGCAGTACTTC. Translation gives CAWSVSLPGAYEQYF. Full variable domain (missing parts from reference TRBV30 and TRBJ2-7): SQTIHQWPATLVQPVGSPLSLECTVEGTSNPNLYWYRQAAGRGLQLLFYSVGIGQISSEVPQNLSASRPQDRQFILSSKKLLLSDSGFYLCAWSVSLPGAYEQYFGPGTRLTVT.

This clone showed up just once. The rearrangement uses TRBV4-1 and TRBJ1-4; weak D call: TRBD1 (6 bases). The CDR3 contains 17 residues. The germline V and J ends were trimmed by 1 base and 8 bases, with 20 bases remaining between them. Germline V gene lookup returns CDR1 MGHRA and CDR2 YSYEKL. This CDR3 reads CASSQVLAPGVGEKLFF. DNA for the CDR3: TGCGCCAGCAGCCAAGTGCTAGCCCCAGGGGTGGGCGAAAAACTGTTTTTT.

The rearrangement links TRBV4-3 to TRBJ2-3; TRBD2 matches 8 bases. CDR3 length equals 16 residues. The V and J ends lost 5 bases and 0 bases, in that order; junction bases with no gene match: 7. CDR1 is LGHNA, CDR2 YSLEER, per germline. The CDR3 region has the DNA TGCGCCAGCAGCTTCCAAACTAGCGGAAGCACAGATACGCAGTATTTT. Protein sequence: CASSFQTSGSTDTQYF.